This T cell receptor (beta chain) was sequenced during a study of blood T cell repertoires in COVID-19. About the study: The origin of the acute and convalescent COVID-19 samples was the United States, Italy and Spain. The analysed material was cDNA or gDNA that came from T cells, B-cell-depleted T cells, or PBMCs.

The ends lost 6 bases at V and 7 bases at J; junction bases unmatched: 13. The CDR3 has 16 residues. CDR1 and CDR2 (germline): LNHDA, SQIVND (reference sequence). In the original workflow: Amplified reference gene primers provided the basis for estimating nucleated cell counts. Produced via immunoSEQ multiplex PCR; TCRdb's table is partial and in-frame only. V and J calls and clone size are as listed in that table; D and trimming were resolved from the DNA. Of tens of thousands of clones in the sample, about 87% were seen once. Material for sequencing was peripheral blood. This TCR was sampled from a man older than 75 with acute or convalescent COVID-19. This sequence joins TRBV19 and TRBJ1-4, with 8 bases aligning to TRBD1. The CDR3: CASSRGQVMIGEKLFF. CDR3 coding DNA: TGTGCCAGTAGCCGGGGACAGGTGATGATCGGTGAAAAACTGTTTTTT.